This T cell receptor (beta chain) was profiled in a study of cytomegalovirus exposure and HLA in healthy donors. Use of 60 Vbeta and 13 Jbeta primers characterized the PCR. Sequenced by immunoSEQ multiplex PCR; TCRdb stores in-frame clones only, minus some. The sample yields approximately 140,000 clones, about three quarters seen once. The CDR3 is made up of 17 amino acids. With V trimmed by 0 bases and J by 2 bases, 2 bases remained unmatched. Per germline, CDR1 SNHLY and CDR2 FYNNEI. The TCR sequence derives from a man aged 35 to 55 in good health and CMV-seropositive. Sequencing was carried out using PBMCs. V and J are TRBV2 and TRBJ2-1; 12 bases align to TRBD2. The CDR3 nucleotides read TGTGCCAGCAGTGAAGCTCTAGCGGGAGGGCCCTACAATGAGCAGTTCTTC. This encodes CASSEALAGGPYNEQFF.